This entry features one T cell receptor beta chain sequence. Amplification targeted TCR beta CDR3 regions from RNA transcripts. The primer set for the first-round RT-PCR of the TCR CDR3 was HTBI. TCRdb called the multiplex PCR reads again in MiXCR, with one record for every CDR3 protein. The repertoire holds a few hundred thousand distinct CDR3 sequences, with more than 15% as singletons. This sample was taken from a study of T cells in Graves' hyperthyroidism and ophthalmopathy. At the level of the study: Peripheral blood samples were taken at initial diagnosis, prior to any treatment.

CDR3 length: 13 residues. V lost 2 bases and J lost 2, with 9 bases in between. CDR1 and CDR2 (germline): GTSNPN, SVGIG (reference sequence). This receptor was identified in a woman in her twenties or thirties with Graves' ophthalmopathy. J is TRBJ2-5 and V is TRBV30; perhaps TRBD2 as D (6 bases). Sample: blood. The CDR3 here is CAWSTGLQETQYF. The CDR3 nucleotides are TGTGCCTGGAGTACGGGACTTCAAGAGACCCAGTACTTC.